This T cell receptor beta chain was recorded in a study of neurological immune-mediated disorders. The study's findings and limits: It was HTLV-1-associated myelopathy that showed the most TCR clonal expansion, while multiple sclerosis showed the least, falling below healthy controls.

From germline, CDR1 is SGHRS and CDR2 YFSETQ. Germline trimming cut 4 bases from V and 2 bases from J; bases unmatched to any gene: 10. This CDR3 comprises 16 residues. 5'RACE with 10-nucleotide random UMIs generated the cDNA. Each CDR3 protein is one row after TCRdb ran MiXCR on the 5' RACE reads. The data contain some 49,000 distinct CDR3 sequences, about an eighth of them singletons. Time point denoted: longitudinal time-point 2. Preparation of the unsorted libraries drew on 2 million PBMCs stored at -80 C. Many counts were recorded for this clonotype. Its matching antigen is unknown. This TCR was sampled from a male donor with HTLV-1-associated myelopathy (HAM/TSP). J is TRBJ1-1 and V is TRBV5-1; TRBD1 agrees at 8 bases. Specimen: PBMCs. CDR3: CASSPAVGQVNTEAFF. In DNA, the CDR3 is TGCGCCAGCAGCCCCGCCGTGGGACAGGTAAACACTGAAGCTTTCTTT.